The 23 T cell receptor beta chains below come from one sample, sequenced in a study of OX40 agonist ivuxolimab in advanced cancers. Data came from immunoSEQ multiplex PCR; TCRdb stores just in-frame clones and leaves some out. The sample includes tens of thousands of clones, roughly nine tenths of them seen just once. This specimen consisted of CD4+ or CD8+ T cells sorted from blood, obtained in a trial of the OX40 agonist ivuxolimab. Receptors originate from an adult with an advanced solid tumor such as melanoma, head and neck, liver or kidney cancer.

The V gene is TRBV28, the J gene TRBJ2-5; 9 bases map to TRBD1. The J call may be wrong; the DNA end is better matched by TRBJ2-7. This CDR3 spans 15 amino acids. Germline CDR1 MDHEN, CDR2 SYDVKM. CDR3: CASSLGGQGSHEQYF. Here the CDR3 DNA reads TGTGCCAGCAGCCTAGGGGGACAGGGCAGCCACGAGCAGTACTTC.

This rearrangement joins TRBV11-2 to TRBJ2-4; unclear D gene. Trimming removed 1 base from V and 9 bases from J, with 7 bases in between. This CDR3 comprises 12 residues. The germline CDR1 and CDR2 sequences are SGHAT and FQNNGV. DNA of the CDR3: TGTGCCAGCAGCTTAGGGGGTTTCATTCAGTACTTC. The encoded protein is CASSLGGFIQYF.

The chain recombines TRBV28 with TRBJ1-4, with 8 bases aligning to TRBD1. The junction had 7 bases not matched to a gene; V was cut back by 6 bases and J by 7 bases. Germline V gives CDR1 MDHEN, CDR2 SYDVKM. The length of the CDR3 is 14 residues. The CDR3 sequence: CASRRTGNREKLFF. The CDR3 nucleotides are TGTGCCAGCAGGAGGACAGGGAATCGTGAAAAACTGTTTTTT.

The chain combines TRBV28 with TRBJ1-1; possible D gene TRBD1, 6 bases. Trimming left V 8 bases short and J 0 bases short, with 13 bases between. This CDR3 is built from 14 residues. Germline assignment: CDR1 MDHEN and CDR2 SYDVKM. Here the CDR3 DNA reads TGTGCCAGCGGTCTTGGACAGATGAACACTGAAGCTTTCTTT. It encodes CASGLGQMNTEAFF.

The rearrangement joins TRBV5-1 to TRBJ2-3; 8 nucleotides line up with TRBD1. Germline CDR1 is SGHRS and CDR2 is YFSETQ. The ends lost 0 bases at V and 11 bases at J; junction bases unmatched: 14. This CDR3 comprises 16 residues. DNA of the CDR3: TGCGCCAGCAGCTTGGCTCGGGACAGGTCTGTATCGATGCAGTATTTT. This gives the protein CASSLARDRSVSMQYF.

The genes are TRBV19 and TRBJ1-5; 7 positions agree with TRBD1. This CDR3 region has 15 residues. Per the germline V gene, CDR1 is LNHDA and CDR2 is SQIVND (reference sequence). Trimming took 2 bases from V and 4 from J; bases not matched to a gene: 5. The CDR3 DNA is TGTGCCAGTAGTATATGGACAGGCGCGAATCAGCCCCAGCATTTT. It codes for CASSIWTGANQPQHF.

This CDR3 is CATSSVGRVERIYTGELFF. For the CDR3, the DNA is TGTGCCACCAGCAGCGTGGGGCGGGTTGAGCGGATCTACACCGGGGAGCTGTTTTTT. This chain connects TRBV15 to TRBJ2-2; TRBD1 or TRBD2 may be the D gene (5 bases each). V lost 3 bases to trimming and J lost 3 bases, with 23 bases between them. The CDR3 consists of 19 residues. Germline-derived CDR1 and CDR2 are LNHNV and YYDKDF (reference sequence).

This rearrangement joins TRBV7-3 to TRBJ2-6; 11 bases are shared with TRBD1. CDR1 is SGHTA, CDR2 FQGTGA, per germline. The V segment lost 1 base and the J segment 4 bases; nucleotides outside the gene matches: 6. This CDR3 is 18 amino acids long. The DNA for the CDR3 is TGTGCCAGCAGCTTAAAATGGACAGGGGGCGTAGGGGCCAACGTCCTGACTTTC. Protein product: CASSLKWTGGVGANVLTF.

The gene calls are TRBV19 and TRBJ2-5; D gene ambiguous. Germline assignment: CDR1 LNHDA and CDR2 SQIVND (reference sequence). The CDR3 sequence is 12 residues long. The V gene lost 3 bases and the J gene lost 5 bases, with 7 bases spanning the gap. The CDR3 protein is CASSIGLETQYF. CDR3 bases: TGTGCCAGTAGTATCGGTCTTGAGACCCAGTACTTC.

The genes are TRBV9 and TRBJ2-7, with TRBD1 matching over 9 bases. CDR1 SGDLS and CDR2 YYNGEE come from the germline V gene. Germline trimming cut 4 bases from V and 6 bases from J; bases unmatched to any gene: 8. This CDR3 contains 14 residues. The CDR3 region has the DNA TGTGCCAGCAGCCCATGGACAGGGGAAGGCGAGCAGTACTTC. It encodes CASSPWTGEGEQYF.

In this sample, this clone turned up once. The rearrangement joins TRBV30 to TRBJ1-1; D is ambiguous. This CDR3 is 14 amino acids long. V lost 0 bases to trimming and J lost 1 base, with 9 bases between them. The V gene's germline CDR1 is GTSNPN and CDR2 SVGIG (reference sequence). The CDR3 bases are TGTGCCTGGAGTGTCCCCTGGGAGAACACTGAAGCTTTCTTT. Its protein is CAWSVPWENTEAFF.

The chain links TRBV5-6 to TRBJ1-1, with 9 bases lining up with TRBD1. The CDR3 runs to 16 residues. Germline values: CDR1 SGHDT, CDR2 YYEEEE. Trimming cost V 4 bases and J 4 bases; bases outside gene matches: 11. This chain's CDR3 is CASSPQTGGPGTEAFF. CDR3 bases: TGTGCCAGCAGCCCGCAGACAGGGGGTCCGGGCACTGAAGCTTTCTTT.

The chain uses TRBV19 and TRBJ2-1, with TRBD2 identical over 11 bases. V shed 2 bases, J shed 4 bases, and the junction held 13 bases outside the gene matches. CDR3 size: 19 residues. Germline loops: CDR1 LNHDA, CDR2 SQIVND (reference sequence). This CDR3 reads CASSIPNVTSGRRYNEQFF. In nucleotides, the CDR3 is TGTGCCAGTAGTATACCGAACGTTACTAGCGGGAGACGGTACAATGAGCAGTTCTTC.

The rearrangement joins TRBV18 to TRBJ2-2, with 8 nucleotides matching TRBD2. Trimming at V came to 0 bases and at J to 2 bases, leaving 2 bases not matched to a gene. This CDR3 is built from 16 residues. Germline V CDR1 and CDR2: KGHSH, LQKENI. The CDR3 sequence: CASSPPTSGNTGELFF. For the CDR3, the DNA is TGTGCCAGCTCACCACCCACTAGCGGTAACACCGGGGAGCTGTTTTTT.

The genes are TRBV6-5 and TRBJ1-5; D is perhaps TRBD1 (6 bases). The ends were cut back, 6 bases at V and 7 bases at J, with 16 bases in the middle. Per germline, CDR1 MNHEY and CDR2 SVGAGI. The CDR3 consists of 14 residues. CDR3 sequence reads: CASRIDRMGQPQHF. The DNA of the CDR3 is TGTGCCAGCAGAATCGACAGGATGGGACAGCCCCAGCATTTT.

The genes are TRBV5-1 and TRBJ1-3; 9 bases are a match to TRBD1. Trimming took 0 bases from V and 8 from J; bases not matched to a gene: 3. CDR3 length: 14 residues. Germline V CDR1 and CDR2: SGHRS, YFSETQ. CDR3 sequence (DNA): TGCGCCAGCAGCTTGGTACAGGGGGCGGACACCATATATTTT. Translated: CASSLVQGADTIYF.

This clone was found a few times. The chain carries TRBV2 and TRBJ1-4; 9 nucleotides match TRBD1. Germline lookup yields CDR1 SNHLY and CDR2 FYNNEI. Losses at the gene ends were 6 bases for V and 4 bases for J; bases not matched to a gene: 6. The CDR3 totals 15 residues. The CDR3, as DNA: TGTGCCAGCAGCTTCCTGACAGGGGGTAATGAAAAACTGTTTTTT. Its protein product is CASSFLTGGNEKLFF.

The rearrangement uses TRBV2 and TRBJ1-2; no firm D call. Trimming removed 4 bases from V and 9 bases from J, with 9 bases in between. The CDR3 has 11 residues. The germline V gene has CDR1 SNHLY and CDR2 FYNNEI. Written as DNA, the CDR3 is TGTGCCAGCAGTGGACCCGTTAGCTACACCTTC. Encoded protein: CASSGPVSYTF.

V and J are TRBV9 and TRBJ2-7; TRBD2 aligns across 7 bases. This CDR3 comprises 16 residues. Trimming took 4 bases from V and 2 from J; bases not matched to a gene: 12. Germline assignment: CDR1 SGDLS and CDR2 YYNGEE. The CDR3 region has the DNA TGTGCCAGCAGCCCCCCTCGTGCAGCGGGAACCTACGAGCAGTACTTC. Encoded protein: CASSPPRAAGTYEQYF. Drawing the rest from reference TRBV9 and TRBJ2-7, the complete variable domain is DSGVTQTPKHLITATGQRVTLRCSPRSGDLSVYWYQQSLDQGLQFLIQYYNGEERAKGNILERFSAQQFPDLHSELNLSSLELGDSALYFCASSPPRAAGTYEQYFGPGTRLTVT.

This rearrangement joins TRBV7-2 to TRBJ2-4; TRBD1 is a possible D gene (5 bases). The CDR3 consists of 16 residues. Deletions cut 5 bases from V and 0 bases from J, with 14 bases between. Germline V lookup: CDR1 SGHTA, CDR2 FQGNSA. The CDR3 spells CASSPRTSLAKNIQYF. The CDR3 DNA follows: TGTGCCAGCAGCCCGAGGACATCCTTAGCCAAAAACATTCAGTACTTC.

The J gene is TRBJ2-1, the V gene TRBV7-9; a possible D gene is TRBD1 (6 bases). The CDR3 contains 15 residues. V was shortened by 6 bases and J by 7 bases, with 19 bases between the two germline ends. Germline V gene sequence: CDR1 SEHNR, CDR2 FQNEAQ (reference sequence). The CDR3 reads CASRYMGDIRNEQFF. The DNA of the CDR3 is TGTGCCAGCAGATATATGGGGGACATTCGGAATGAGCAGTTCTTC.

This rearrangement joins TRBV5-1 to TRBJ2-3, with D tentatively TRBD1 or TRBD2 (5 bases each). The CDR3 length is 17 residues. Germline assignment: CDR1 SGHRS and CDR2 YFSETQ. V lost 4 bases to trimming and J lost 2 bases, with 20 bases between them. CDR3 DNA: TGCGCCAGCAGCCGGGACGCAGGGAGTCGCCCCACAGATACGCAGTATTTT. Its translation: CASSRDAGSRPTDTQYF.

The J gene is TRBJ2-1, the V gene TRBV19; TRBD2 aligns across 12 bases. The CDR3 spans 14 residues. Germline-derived CDR1 and CDR2 are LNHDA and SQIVND (reference sequence). V dropped 6 bases and J dropped 8; count of bases not matched to a gene: 5. Here the CDR3 reads CASRRLAGADEQFF. For the CDR3, the DNA is TGTGCCAGTAGGAGACTAGCGGGAGCGGATGAGCAGTTCTTC.